These 4 T cell receptor beta chains originate from one sample sequenced in a study of T cell responses to AZD1222 COVID-19 vaccine. The table came from immunoSEQ multiplex PCR; TCRdb's copy has only in-frame clones and leaves some out. This sample carries approximately 150,000 clones, 92% of them seen once, and the ten largest clones take about 2.5%. This specimen consisted of peripheral blood, obtained on day 0 of AZD1222 vaccination. These TCRs come from an adult in good health.

The chain carries TRBV2 and TRBJ1-5, with D maybe TRBD1 (6 bases). Germline assignment: CDR1 SNHLY and CDR2 FYNNEI. Between the trimmed V and J ends, which lost 2 bases and 7 bases, there was a span of 15 bases. There are 15 residues in the CDR3. The CDR3 is CASSEYRAYRQPQHF. In DNA form, the CDR3 reads TGTGCCAGCAGTGAATACAGGGCATATAGGCAGCCCCAGCATTTT. Using reference TRBV2 and TRBJ1-5 for the parts outside the CDR3, the full variable domain is EPEVTQTPSHQVTQMGQEVILRCVPISNHLYFYWYRQILGQKVEFLVSFYNNEISEKSEIFDDQFSVERPDGSNFTLKIRSTKLEDSAMYFCASSEYRAYRQPQHFGDGTRLSIL.

Details on this clone: Other DNA sequences in this sample translate to the same CDR3. The V gene is TRBV6-5, the J gene TRBJ1-2, with TRBD1 as a possible D gene (5 bases). The CDR3 is made up of 12 amino acids. The germline CDR1 and CDR2 sequences are MNHEY and SVGAGI. V was clipped by 6 bases and J by 0 bases, with 5 bases between them. The CDR3 region is CASRTANYGYTF. The CDR3 DNA reads as TGTGCCAGCAGGACAGCTAACTATGGCTACACCTTC.

The J gene is TRBJ1-2, the V gene TRBV4-2, with D perhaps TRBD1 (5 bases). Looked up from germline, CDR1 is LGHNA and CDR2 is YNFKEQ. Trimming took 6 bases from V and 5 from J, leaving 19 bases between them. The length of the CDR3 is 15 residues. The CDR3, as DNA: TGTGCCAGCAGTCCCAGGGAGGGAGGGGATTATGGCTACACCTTC. Its translation is CASSPREGGDYGYTF.

V gene TRBV5-1 combines with J gene TRBJ2-1; 9 bases are a match to TRBD2. V trimming: 0 bases; J trimming: 4 bases; junction bases outside the gene matches: 2. The CDR3 has 15 residues. CDR1 SGHRS and CDR2 YFSETQ come from the germline V gene. CDR3 DNA sequence: TGCGCCAGCAGCTTGGCCCTAGCGGGATACAATGAGCAGTTCTTC. Translated: CASSLALAGYNEQFF.